The T cell receptor (beta chain) described here comes from a study of CD8 T cells in Susac syndrome. Germline V CDR1 and CDR2: DFQATT, SNEGSKA (reference sequence). This CDR3 comprises 12 residues. A single count supports this clonotype. Age- and sex-matched healthy donors served as the control group. The RNA input was about 0.5 to 1 ug, and it was reverse transcribed with random hexamers. Each CDR3 protein is one row after TCRdb ran MiXCR on the immunoSEQ multiplex PCR reads. The sample shows 130,000 to 150,000 distinct CDR3 sequences, approximately 95% of them seen only once. The chain uses TRBV20-1 and TRBJ1-5; the match to TRBD1 covers 9 bases. This clonotype originated in a human donor in good health. The source material was CD8+ T cells from PBMCs. CDR3 loop: CRAGTGHQPQHF. As DNA, the CDR3 is TGCAGGGCCGGGACAGGGCATCAGCCCCAGCATTTT.